The 27 T cell receptor beta chains below come from one sample, sequenced in a study of beta chain features in type 1 diabetes. The entirety of the isolated RNA underwent reverse transcription, so expressed TCRB transcripts were sequenced. The repertoire was sequenced with immunoSEQ multiplex PCR; TCRdb's copy has only in-frame clones and lacks some. The data contain about 900,000 clones, roughly a sixth of them seen just once; the ten biggest clones take up 0.023%. Sequenced material: naive CD4+ T cells from blood. Receptor source: a woman between 18 and 29 years old in good health.

This clone was detected a few times. The chain joins TRBV10-1 to TRBJ2-7, with no clear D. The V gene's germline CDR1 is WNHNN and CDR2 SYGVQD (reference sequence). The CDR3 spans 13 residues. V was clipped by 0 bases and J by 13 bases, with 16 bases between them. DNA of the CDR3: TGCGCCAGCAGTGAGTCTATGGCAGGCCCTCGTTACTTC. Its protein product is CASSESMAGPRYF.

This clone has a handful of counts. V gene TRBV4-3 combines with J gene TRBJ1-2; D gene unclear. Germline V gene lookup returns CDR1 LGHNA and CDR2 YSLEER. V was cut by 3 bases and J by 2 bases, with 19 bases left in between. This CDR3 is 17 amino acids long. Here the CDR3 reads CASSHAGVGLMNYGYTF. CDR3 bases: TGCGCCAGCAGCCACGCCGGTGTTGGACTAATGAACTATGGCTACACCTTC.

This clone was recorded a few times. This chain links TRBV7-2 with TRBJ1-4; no clear D. This CDR3 is built from 14 residues. Trimming cost V 0 bases and J 8 bases, with 10 bases left between them. CDR1 is SGHTA and CDR2 is FQGNSA in the germline V gene. CDR3 region: CASSLASGSEKLFF. The CDR3 region has the DNA TGTGCCAGCAGCTTAGCCTCGGGGAGCGAAAAACTGTTTTTT.

This clone has only a few counts. This chain links TRBV29-1 with TRBJ2-2, with 11 bases lining up with TRBD2. This CDR3 spans 15 amino acids. Germline CDR1 is SQVTM and CDR2 is ANQGSEA. Unmatched junction bases numbered 6, after V lost 6 bases and J lost 3 bases. Written as DNA, the CDR3 is TGCAGCGTCGGCCTACTAGCGGGAGACACCGGGGAGCTGTTTTTT. Protein: CSVGLLAGDTGELFF.

CDR3 residues: CASSLAPDNYGYTF. CDR3 coding DNA: TGTGCCAGCAGCTTAGCCCCGGATAACTATGGCTACACCTTC. The V and J genes are TRBV7-8 and TRBJ1-2; no firm D call. CDR3 length: 14 amino acids. The germline V and J ends were trimmed by 0 bases and 1 base, with 6 bases remaining between them. CDR1 is SGHVS, CDR2 FQNEAQ, per germline.

This chain uses TRBV5-1 with TRBJ2-7, with D perhaps matching TRBD2 (6 bases). Germline CDR1 SGHRS, CDR2 YFSETQ. This CDR3 contains 14 residues. V gave up 4 bases and J gave up 0 bases, with 11 bases separating them. CDR3 in DNA: TGCGCCAGCAGCGAGGCGGGAAGCTCCTACGAGCAGTACTTC. Translating it yields CASSEAGSSYEQYF.

The gene calls are TRBV6-5 and TRBJ1-5; D is undetermined. V shed 6 bases and J shed 0 bases, with 9 bases lying between them. Germline lookup yields CDR1 MNHEY and CDR2 SVGAGI. This CDR3 spans 14 amino acids. The CDR3 DNA sequence: TGTGCCAGCAGATTGGCTGTTAGCAATCAGCCCCAGCATTTT. It codes for CASRLAVSNQPQHF.

In this sample, this clone turned up a few times. The chain links TRBV7-8 to TRBJ2-1; D gene unclear. Trimming left V 1 base short and J 6 bases short, with 7 bases between. Germline CDR1 and CDR2: SGHVS and FQNEAQ. The CDR3 loop spans 13 amino acids. In nucleotides, the CDR3 is TGTGCCAGCAGCTTAGGACACGCCAATGAGCAGTTCTTC. Translation gives CASSLGHANEQFF.

This clone was detected a few times. The genes are TRBV9 and TRBJ1-5; the D is unclear. Trimming removed 4 bases at V and 0 bases at J, with 14 bases between. The germline gives CDR1 SGDLS, CDR2 YYNGEE. This CDR3 is 16 amino acids long. The CDR3 bases are TGTGCCAGCAGCTTCTGGACCATCTATAGCAATCAGCCCCAGCATTTT. Amino acid sequence: CASSFWTIYSNQPQHF. The whole variable domain, filled in from reference TRBV9 and TRBJ1-5, reads DSGVTQTPKHLITATGQRVTLRCSPRSGDLSVYWYQQSLDQGLQFLIQYYNGEERAKGNILERFSAQQFPDLHSELNLSSLELGDSALYFCASSFWTIYSNQPQHFGDGTRLSIL.

The V call is TRBV11-2, the J call TRBJ2-1; 12 bases match TRBD2. Unmatched junction bases numbered 4, after V lost 6 bases and J lost 4 bases. This CDR3 region has 15 residues. Per germline, CDR1 SGHAT and CDR2 FQNNGV. In DNA, the CDR3 is TGTGCCAGCAGTCGAACTAGCGGGAGGTACAATGAGCAGTTCTTC. Amino acid sequence: CASSRTSGRYNEQFF.

This chain links TRBV9 with TRBJ2-2; 8 bases match TRBD2. V shed 0 bases, J shed 5 bases, and the junction held 9 bases outside the gene matches. The CDR3 is made up of 17 amino acids. The germline CDR1 and CDR2 sequences are SGDLS and YYNGEE. As DNA, the CDR3 is TGTGCCAGCAGCGTAGGACTTAGCGGGAAGATAACCGGGGAGCTGTTTTTT. Protein product: CASSVGLSGKITGELFF.

This clone was detected only a few times. This chain connects TRBV7-8 to TRBJ1-2, with D hard to call. V gave up 5 bases and J gave up 6 bases, with 19 bases separating them. The CDR3 runs to 15 residues. From germline, CDR1 is SGHVS and CDR2 FQNEAQ. CDR3 DNA sequence: TGTGCCAGCAGCCAGAACCAGGAAAATGAGAATGGCTACACCTTC. As protein: CASSQNQENENGYTF.

The V gene is TRBV5-1, the J gene TRBJ1-1; D not certain. The CDR3 loop spans 12 amino acids. The V end was cut by 7 bases, the J end by 0 bases, with 7 bases between. The germline V gene has CDR1 SGHRS and CDR2 YFSETQ. CDR3 region: CASRYMNTEAFF. The CDR3 DNA reads TGCGCCAGCCGCTACATGAACACTGAAGCTTTCTTT.

The chain combines TRBV15 with TRBJ2-5, with TRBD2 matching 10 bases. Germline values: CDR1 LNHNV, CDR2 YYDKDF (reference sequence). V was clipped by 5 bases and J by 4 bases; unmatched bases: 10. There are 16 residues in the CDR3. Here the CDR3 DNA reads TGTGCCACCAGCCTTTATCGAGCGGGAGGGGGAGAGACCCAGTACTTC. Translating gives CATSLYRAGGGETQYF.

The chain joins TRBV6-5 to TRBJ2-7; 8 nucleotides agree with TRBD2. The CDR3 consists of 14 residues. Germline CDR1 and CDR2: MNHEY and SVGAGI. J gave up 4 bases and V 4 bases, and 6 bases lay outside the gene matches. CDR3 protein: CASSSGRLAYEQYF. CDR3 nucleotide sequence: TGTGCCAGCAGTTCGGGGAGACTAGCGTACGAGCAGTACTTC.

This clone has more than one count but fewer than ten. In DNA, the CDR3 is TGTGCCAGCTCACGTTTAGCGGGAGACCGCACAGATACGCAGTATTTT. It codes for CASSRLAGDRTDTQYF. The chain is built from TRBV18 and TRBJ2-3; 9 bases line up with TRBD2. The CDR3 consists of 16 residues. Losses at the gene ends were 4 bases for V and 1 base for J; bases not matched to a gene: 6. The germline gives CDR1 KGHSH, CDR2 LQKENI.

The sample holds a few counts of this clone. The chain carries TRBV6-1 and TRBJ2-7, with TRBD1 matching 9 bases. Looked up from germline, CDR1 is MNHNS and CDR2 is SASEGT. V gave up 4 bases and J gave up 5 bases; unmatched junction bases: 6. The CDR3 has 14 residues. CDR3: CASSATGGRDEQYF. CDR3 sequence (DNA): TGTGCCAGCAGTGCCACAGGGGGCAGGGACGAGCAGTACTTC.

The rearrangement joins TRBV7-2 to TRBJ2-7; D not certain. Germline values: CDR1 SGHTA, CDR2 FQGNSA. The CDR3 has 14 amino acids. V was pared by 5 bases and J by 0 bases, with 11 bases between. The CDR3 sequence: CASSPDRSSYEQYF. In DNA, the CDR3 is TGTGCCAGCAGCCCCGACCGGAGCTCCTACGAGCAGTACTTC.

In its sample, this clone was seen a few times. V gene TRBV6-5 combines with J gene TRBJ1-1, with TRBD1 matching over 9 bases. Looked up from germline, CDR1 is MNHEY and CDR2 is SVGAGI. This CDR3 has 14 residues. V shed 4 bases, J shed 4 bases, and the junction held 4 bases outside the gene matches. The CDR3 loop is CASSSGQGITEAFF. Written as DNA, the CDR3 is TGTGCCAGCAGTTCCGGACAGGGGATCACTGAAGCTTTCTTT.

This clone was found a few times. This chain uses TRBV7-9 with TRBJ2-7; the match to TRBD1 covers 7 bases. J gave up 2 bases and V 4 bases, and 5 bases lay outside the gene matches. Germline V gene data show CDR1 as SEHNR and CDR2 as FQNEAQ (reference sequence). This CDR3 is built from 14 residues. This chain's CDR3 is CASSSRGFAYEQYF. The CDR3 nucleotides read TGTGCCAGCAGCTCCAGGGGGTTCGCCTACGAGCAGTACTTC.

The table lists this clone with a few counts. J is TRBJ2-3 and V is TRBV5-4; the D gene could be TRBD1 or TRBD2 (5 bases each). V dropped 3 bases and J dropped 0 bases, with 11 bases sitting between them. CDR3 length: 15 amino acids. Germline-derived CDR1 and CDR2 are SGHNT and YYREEE (reference sequence). CDR3 in DNA: TGTGCCAGCAGCTCAGGGTCGGGGAGCACAGATACGCAGTATTTT. It translates to CASSSGSGSTDTQYF.

The chain employs TRBV7-8 and TRBJ2-1; TRBD2 aligns across 11 bases. The CDR3 sequence is 14 residues long. The germline CDR1 and CDR2 sequences are SGHVS and FQNEAQ. Losses at the gene ends were 4 bases for V and 7 bases for J; bases not matched to a gene: 3. CDR3 sequence (DNA): TGTGCCAGCAGCTACACTAGCGGGAGTAATGAGCAGTTCTTC. Residues: CASSYTSGSNEQFF.

This clone was counted a few times. The chain recombines TRBV9 with TRBJ2-1; tentatively, D is TRBD1 or TRBD2 (6 bases each). CDR3 size: 16 residues. V was shortened by 3 bases and J by 4 bases, with 17 bases between the two germline ends. CDR1 and CDR2 (germline): SGDLS, YYNGEE. The CDR3 spells CASSARGALVYNEQFF. The CDR3 DNA reads as TGTGCCAGCAGCGCGAGGGGGGCGTTAGTATACAATGAGCAGTTCTTC. The whole variable domain, filled in from reference TRBV9 and TRBJ2-1, reads DSGVTQTPKHLITATGQRVTLRCSPRSGDLSVYWYQQSLDQGLQFLIQYYNGEERAKGNILERFSAQQFPDLHSELNLSSLELGDSALYFCASSARGALVYNEQFFGPGTRLTVL.

This clone was recorded a few times. The chain is built from TRBV9 and TRBJ2-2; D may be TRBD1 (6 bases). This CDR3 has 16 amino acids. Germline V gene data show CDR1 as SGDLS and CDR2 as YYNGEE. With 5 bases removed from V and 2 bases from J, the gap between germline ends came to 16 bases. The CDR3 loop reads CASSRSGASNTGELFF. CDR3 coding DNA: TGTGCCAGCAGTCGATCAGGGGCCTCAAACACCGGGGAGCTGTTTTTT.

This clone showed up just a few times. The chain carries TRBV4-3 and TRBJ2-2; no reliable D call. The CDR3 totals 13 residues. The V gene lost 0 bases and the J gene lost 5 bases, with 4 bases spanning the gap. Looked up from germline, CDR1 is LGHNA and CDR2 is YSLEER. CDR3 bases: TGCGCCAGCAGCCAAGAAACGACCGGGGAGCTGTTTTTT. It codes for CASSQETTGELFF.

A few counts support this clone. V gene TRBV4-1 combines with J gene TRBJ2-1, with TRBD2 identical over 12 bases. Germline loops: CDR1 MGHRA, CDR2 YSYEKL. This CDR3 is built from 17 residues. Unmatched junction bases numbered 8, after V lost 4 bases and J lost 4 bases. CDR3 sequence reads: CASSPGRGLAGYNEQFF. CDR3 DNA sequence: TGCGCCAGCAGCCCAGGGCGAGGACTAGCGGGATACAATGAGCAGTTCTTC.

This clone has only a few counts. The V and J genes are TRBV6-5 and TRBJ2-1, with 9 bases that match TRBD2. The ends lost 5 bases at V and 9 bases at J; junction bases unmatched: 5. Looked up from germline, CDR1 is MNHEY and CDR2 is SVGAGI. The CDR3 consists of 13 residues. As DNA, the CDR3 is TGTGCCAGCAGTGCGACTAGCGGATTTGAGCAGTTCTTC. Amino acid sequence: CASSATSGFEQFF.